This is a list of T cell receptor beta chains from one sample in a study of T cell responses to AZD1222 COVID-19 vaccine. Clones were read by immunoSEQ multiplex PCR, and TCRdb kept only the in-frame ones, dropping some. This table has some 200,000 clones, roughly 88% appearing once. The source material was peripheral blood, sampled on day 0 of AZD1222 vaccination. The receptors stem from an adult in good health. The CDR3 runs from the conserved cysteine through the conserved F or W. Each record gives: D gene, clone size, V gene, CDR3 length, J gene, CDR3 protein, CDR3 DNA. A D gene is named only where the DNA matches it firmly. Rows give clone size only sometimes, using once, few, many, or a class for an expanded clone.

D gene: NA
clone size: NA
V gene: TRBV28
CDR3 length: 16
J gene: TRBJ1-5
CDR3 protein: CASSSTGKAGNQPQHF
CDR3 DNA: TGTGCCAGCAGTTCCACAGGGAAGGCGGGCAATCAGCCCCAGCATTTT

D gene: NA
clone size: NA
V gene: TRBV9
CDR3 length: 14
J gene: TRBJ1-3
CDR3 protein: CASSVGVAGNTIYF
CDR3 DNA: TGTGCCAGCAGCGTCGGGGTGGCTGGAAACACCATATATTTT

D gene: NA
clone size: once
V gene: TRBV18
CDR3 length: 17
J gene: TRBJ1-3
CDR3 protein: CASSPGGPPSSGNTIYF
CDR3 DNA: TGTGCCAGCTCACCAGGGGGACCGCCGAGCTCTGGAAACACCATATATTTT

D gene: NA
clone size: NA
V gene: TRBV28
CDR3 length: 14
J gene: TRBJ2-3
CDR3 protein: CASSLGGQLDTQYF
CDR3 DNA: TGTGCCAGCAGTTTGGGGGGCCAGTTGGATACGCAGTATTTT

D gene: NA
clone size: NA
V gene: TRBV29-1
CDR3 length: 12
J gene: TRBJ2-7
CDR3 protein: CSVEGDGYEQYF
CDR3 DNA: TGCAGCGTTGAGGGGGACGGGTACGAGCAGTACTTC

D gene: TRBD2
clone size: NA
V gene: TRBV6-6
CDR3 length: 16
J gene: TRBJ2-5
CDR3 protein: CASRPPLVLGGETQYF
CDR3 DNA: TGTGCCAGCAGACCCCCTCTCGTCCTGGGGGGGGAGACCCAGTACTTC

D gene: NA
clone size: NA
V gene: TRBV4-2
CDR3 length: 14
J gene: TRBJ2-5
CDR3 protein: CASSQPGSWETQYF
CDR3 DNA: TGTGCCAGCAGCCAACCCGGTTCGTGGGAGACCCAGTACTTC

D gene: NA
clone size: NA
V gene: TRBV6-1
CDR3 length: 16
J gene: TRBJ1-6
CDR3 protein: CASSEVFTGDNSPLHF
CDR3 DNA: TGTGCCAGCAGTGAAGTATTTACGGGTGATAATTCACCCCTCCACTTT

D gene: TRBD1
clone size: NA
V gene: TRBV19
CDR3 length: 15
J gene: TRBJ1-2
CDR3 protein: CASSMGQGAFYGYTF
CDR3 DNA: TGTGCCAGTAGTATGGGGCAGGGGGCGTTCTATGGCTACACCTTC

D gene: TRBD2
clone size: NA
V gene: TRBV10-1
CDR3 length: 16
J gene: TRBJ2-1
CDR3 protein: CASSEASGRTHNEQFF
CDR3 DNA: TGCGCCAGCAGTGAGGCTAGCGGGAGAACCCACAATGAGCAGTTCTTC

D gene: NA
clone size: NA
V gene: TRBV29-1
CDR3 length: 11
J gene: TRBJ2-1
CDR3 protein: CSVEEYTEQFF
CDR3 DNA: TGCAGCGTTGAAGAGTATACGGAGCAGTTCTTC

D gene: TRBD2
clone size: NA
V gene: TRBV29-1
CDR3 length: 19
J gene: TRBJ2-3
CDR3 protein: CSVDLFAGGPVGVPDTQYF
CDR3 DNA: TGCAGCGTTGATCTTTTTGCGGGAGGGCCAGTAGGGGTGCCAGATACGCAGTATTTT

D gene: NA
clone size: once
V gene: TRBV2
CDR3 length: 10
J gene: TRBJ2-3
CDR3 protein: CAGSTGFMYF
CDR3 DNA: TGTGCCGGTTCTACAGGGTTTATGTATTTT

D gene: NA
clone size: NA
V gene: TRBV7-2
CDR3 length: 12
J gene: TRBJ2-5
CDR3 protein: CASSRPQETQYF
CDR3 DNA: TGTGCCAGCAGCCGACCCCAAGAGACCCAGTACTTC

D gene: TRBD2
clone size: NA
V gene: TRBV9
CDR3 length: 16
J gene: TRBJ2-7
CDR3 protein: CASSAPGGLNLNEQYF
CDR3 DNA: TGTGCCAGCAGCGCGCCGGGAGGACTTAATCTCAACGAGCAGTACTTC

D gene: TRBD2
clone size: NA
V gene: TRBV15
CDR3 length: 19
J gene: TRBJ2-7
CDR3 protein: CATSREPGLAGDQPAEQYF
CDR3 DNA: TGTGCCACCAGCAGAGAACCGGGACTAGCGGGAGATCAGCCCGCCGAGCAGTACTTC

D gene: NA
clone size: NA
V gene: TRBV6-5
CDR3 length: 15
J gene: TRBJ1-3
CDR3 protein: CASKLQALPGNTIYF
CDR3 DNA: TGTGCCAGCAAGCTCCAAGCGTTGCCTGGAAACACCATATATTTT

D gene: TRBD1
clone size: few
V gene: TRBV5-8
CDR3 length: 13
J gene: TRBJ1-1
CDR3 protein: CASSDRANTEAFF
CDR3 DNA: TGTGCCAGCAGCGACAGGGCGAACACTGAAGCTTTCTTT

D gene: NA
clone size: NA
V gene: TRBV29-1
CDR3 length: 14
J gene: TRBJ1-1
CDR3 protein: CSVAVDTTHTEAFF
CDR3 DNA: TGCAGCGTTGCCGTGGACACCACACACACTGAAGCTTTCTTT

D gene: TRBD2
clone size: once
V gene: TRBV19
CDR3 length: 17
J gene: TRBJ2-1
CDR3 protein: CASSSSIAGGKYNEQFF
CDR3 DNA: TGTGCCAGTAGTAGCTCAATAGCGGGGGGAAAATACAATGAGCAGTTCTTC

D gene: NA
clone size: NA
V gene: TRBV7-3
CDR3 length: 13
J gene: TRBJ1-1
CDR3 protein: CASSPGHEYEAFF
CDR3 DNA: TGTGCCAGCAGCCCAGGACACGAATATGAAGCTTTCTTT

D gene: NA
clone size: NA
V gene: TRBV4-3
CDR3 length: 15
J gene: TRBJ1-5
CDR3 protein: CASSPQTGVDQPQHF
CDR3 DNA: TGCGCCAGCAGCCCCCAGACCGGGGTAGATCAGCCCCAGCATTTT

D gene: NA
clone size: once
V gene: TRBV28
CDR3 length: 14
J gene: TRBJ1-2
CDR3 protein: CASRSGASNYGYTF
CDR3 DNA: TGTGCCAGCAGGTCAGGGGCTTCTAACTATGGCTACACCTTC